This is a list of T cell receptor beta chains from one sample in a study of cytomegalovirus exposure and HLA in healthy donors. The repertoire was sequenced with immunoSEQ multiplex PCR; TCRdb's copy has only in-frame clones and lacks some. Of about 79,000 clones in the sample, about two thirds were seen once. Sequences were obtained from PBMCs. The receptors come from a man aged 55 to 70 in good health and CMV-seronegative. CDR3s include the opening cysteine and the closing phenylalanine or tryptophan. D genes are given only for firm matches. Clone size is given for some rows only: seen once, a few or many times, or a class if the clone is expanded.

TRBJ2-2,TRBD2,few,TRBV5-4,TGTGCCAGCAGCTCGGGAGGGGGAGCGAACACCGGGGAGCTGTTTTTT,CASSSGGGANTGELFF
TRBJ2-1,TRBD1,NA,TRBV5-4,TGTGCCAGCAGCTTGAGGAGGTGGGACAGGGGTGATGAGCAGTTCTTC,CASSLRRWDRGDEQFF
TRBJ1-1,NA,NA,TRBV10-3,TGTGCCATCAGTGAGGATACAGGGAAGTCTTCTGAAGCTTTCTTT,CAISEDTGKSSEAFF
TRBJ2-1,NA,few,TRBV29-1,TGCAGCGTTGAATTCGCCCAGGGCAATGAGCAGTTCTTC,CSVEFAQGNEQFF
TRBJ2-6,NA,NA,TRBV7-9,TGTGCCAAAGAGGGCTCTGGGGCCAACGTCCTGACTTTC,CAKEGSGANVLTF
TRBJ2-2,TRBD1,NA,TRBV6-1,TGTGCCAGCAGTGGATACAGGGGGCGGACCGGGGAGCTGTTTTTT,CASSGYRGRTGELFF
TRBJ1-6,NA,few,TRBV19,TGTGCCAGTAGTACGATCAACGAGAGGTCACCCCTCCACTTT,CASSTINERSPLHF
TRBJ2-1,TRBD2,NA,TRBV4-3,TGCGCCAGCAGCCGAACTAGCGGGGGGAACAATGAGCAGTTCTTC,CASSRTSGGNNEQFF
TRBJ2-5,NA,NA,TRBV2,TGTGCCAGCAGTGTGGAGGGGGCAGAGACCCAGTACTTC,CASSVEGAETQYF
TRBJ2-4,TRBD1,few,TRBV30,TGTGCCTGGAGGGGCCCGGTGAGGGGGCGCGGGAACATTCAGTACTTC,CAWRGPVRGRGNIQYF
TRBJ2-7,NA,few,TRBV18,TGTGCCAGCTCACCGGGGACCGGGACACAAACCTACGAGCAGTACTTC,CASSPGTGTQTYEQYF
TRBJ1-2,NA,NA,TRBV30,TGTGCCTGGAGTGAGGAGGGGATTAACTATGGCTACACCTTC,CAWSEEGINYGYTF
TRBJ2-7,TRBD2,NA,TRBV5-1,TGCGCCAGCAGCTTGGATGTACTAGCGGTTGGGGAGCAGTACTTC,CASSLDVLAVGEQYF
TRBJ1-1,NA,NA,TRBV5-3,TGTGCCAGAAGCTTGGCCAGGGATTTCTTT,CARSLARDFF
TRBJ1-2,TRBD1,NA,TRBV6-6,TGTGCCAGCAGGGGGACAGGGCTTGGCTATGGCTACACCTTC,CASRGTGLGYGYTF
TRBJ2-1,TRBD2,few,TRBV5-6,TGTGCCAGCAGCTCCGGGACTAGCGGGAGGGATCTGAATGAGCAGTTCTTC,CASSSGTSGRDLNEQFF
TRBJ2-3,TRBD2,NA,TRBV29-1,TGCAGCGTTCAACCCCAGCACAGTTCACCGGGACTAGCCACGGGTACGCAGTATTTT,CSVQPQHSSPGLATGTQYF
TRBJ1-1,NA,few,TRBV7-8,TGTGCCAGCAGCTTAGGCAGGCTCACTGAAGCTTTCTTT,CASSLGRLTEAFF
TRBJ2-7,TRBD2,NA,TRBV19,TGTGCCAGTAGCGGGACTAGCGGACCCTACGAGCAGTACTTC,CASSGTSGPYEQYF
TRBJ2-5,TRBD2,NA,TRBV11-2,TGTGCCAGCAGCTCCCTAGCGGGGGAAGAGACCCAGTACTTC,CASSSLAGEETQYF
TRBJ2-1,TRBD2,NA,TRBV7-6,TGTGCCAGCAGCCACCATCCCATAGCGGGGGAGACGCATGAGCAGTTCTTC,CASSHHPIAGETHEQFF
TRBJ1-5,TRBD1,NA,TRBV6-1,TGTGCCAGCAGTGAAAACAGGGGATATCAGCCCCAGCATTTT,CASSENRGYQPQHF
TRBJ2-2,NA,few,TRBV9,TGTGCCAGCAGCGGAGGGACCGGGGAGCTGTTTTTT,CASSGGTGELFF
TRBJ2-1,TRBD2,NA,TRBV5-1,TGCGCCAGCAGCTTGGTTGGACTAGCGGAATACTACAATGAGCAGTTCTTC,CASSLVGLAEYYNEQFF
TRBJ1-6,NA,NA,TRBV7-9,TGTGCCAGCAGCTCCACGAGCCTCAATTCACCCCTCCACTTT,CASSSTSLNSPLHF
TRBJ2-5,TRBD1,NA,TRBV19,TGTGCCAGTAGAAGACAGGGCAGTGGCAGGGAGACCCAGTACTTC,CASRRQGSGRETQYF
TRBJ1-2,NA,NA,TRBV28,TGTGCCAGCAGTTCTGGACAGCCCTATGGCTACACCTTC,CASSSGQPYGYTF
TRBJ2-5,TRBD2,NA,TRBV7-6,TGTGCCAGCAGCTCCCGACTAGCGGGAGACCAAGAGACCCAGTACTTC,CASSSRLAGDQETQYF
TRBJ2-5,NA,NA,TRBV7-6,TGTGCCAGCAGCTTATGGTCGATGGGGGGGGCAATCCCCCAAGAGACCCAGTACTTC,CASSLWSMGGAIPQETQYF
TRBJ1-1,NA,NA,TRBV9,TGTGCCAGCAGCGTAGGCAACGTAGCCATGAACACTGAAGCTTTCTTT,CASSVGNVAMNTEAFF
TRBJ1-1,TRBD1,NA,TRBV19,TGTGCCAGTAGCACCGGGACAGGATTTCCAAGAGCTTTCTTT,CASSTGTGFPRAFF
TRBJ1-1,NA,NA,TRBV7-9,TGTGCCAGCATTTTAGGGCCCCGGGATGCTGAAGCTTTCTTT,CASILGPRDAEAFF
TRBJ2-7,NA,once,TRBV9,TGTGCCAGCAGCGTGGATGGGCTGAGCTCCTACGAGCAGTACTTC,CASSVDGLSSYEQYF
TRBJ2-3,TRBD2,NA,TRBV4-3,TGCGCCAGCAGCCAAGAGGGCGGGGGGACAGATACGCAGTATTTT,CASSQEGGGTDTQYF
TRBJ2-7,TRBD1,NA,TRBV28,TGTGCCAGCAGACGGGACAGGGGGCCCCTAGAGCAGTACTTC,CASRRDRGPLEQYF
TRBJ1-2,NA,once,TRBV7-8,TGTGCCAGCAGCTTACGGACAGAAAGTAACTATGGCTACACCTTC,CASSLRTESNYGYTF
TRBJ2-6,NA,few,TRBV5-6,TGTGCCAGCAGCTTGCCGGGAGCTGGGGCCAACGTCCTGACTTTC,CASSLPGAGANVLTF
TRBJ2-1,NA,once,TRBV6-1,TGTGCCAGCAGTGAAAGGGGATATTACAATGAGCAGTTCTTC,CASSERGYYNEQFF
TRBJ2-1,TRBD1,NA,TRBV5-4,TGTGCCAGCAGCTTGGAATGGCTTTTGGGACAGTCCGATTCCTACAATGAGCAGTTCTTC,CASSLEWLLGQSDSYNEQFF
TRBJ1-3,NA,few,TRBV19,TGTGCCAGTAGAAACCGCCGACAGTCTGGAAACACCATATATTTT,CASRNRRQSGNTIYF
TRBJ2-4,NA,few,TRBV7-9,TGTGCCAGCAGCTTTAATCCCGGGAACAAAAACATTCAGTACTTC,CASSFNPGNKNIQYF
TRBJ2-2,NA,NA,TRBV6-1,TGTGCCAGCACAGGAACAGGGCACGGGGAGCTGTTTTTT,CASTGTGHGELFF
TRBJ1-2,NA,NA,TRBV7-9,TGTGCCAGCAACAACCTGGGGGAGGGAAGGGGCTACACCTTC,CASNNLGEGRGYTF
TRBJ2-7,NA,few,TRBV10-1,TGCGCCAGCAGGCAAACCAAGACAGGAGACACCTACGAGCAGTACTTC,CASRQTKTGDTYEQYF
TRBJ1-1,NA,NA,TRBV29-1,TGCAGCGTTGAAGATCGGGGGGCCAACACTGAAGCTTTCTTT,CSVEDRGANTEAFF
TRBJ2-1,NA,NA,TRBV18,TGTGCCAGCTCACTAAACAGGGATGGTGAGCAGTTCTTC,CASSLNRDGEQFF
TRBJ2-2,TRBD2,few,TRBV6-1,TGTGCCAGCAGTGACCTTACTAGCGCACCGACCGGGGAGCTGTTTTTT,CASSDLTSAPTGELFF
TRBJ2-5,NA,NA,TRBV10-3,TGTGCCATCAGTGAAGGGGCGGGGAGCGCCGTTCTAAAAGAGACCCAGTACTTC,CAISEGAGSAVLKETQYF
TRBJ2-5,TRBD1,NA,TRBV19,TGTGCCAGTAGTCTACGGGACAGGAAAGAGACCCAGTACTTC,CASSLRDRKETQYF
TRBJ1-3,NA,NA,TRBV29-1,TGCAGCGCGACCACGGCCGGCGCGGGGCCCGGAAACACCATATATTTT,CSATTAGAGPGNTIYF